One sample yielded the 23 T cell receptor beta chains listed below, sequenced in a study of cytomegalovirus exposure and HLA in healthy donors. The PCR had 60 Vbeta and 13 Jbeta primers. This table comes from immunoSEQ multiplex PCR, and its TCRdb copy is limited to in-frame clones, with some not included. The listing records approximately 96,000 clones. Sample: PBMCs. The receptor set was obtained from a girl under 18 in good health and CMV-seropositive.

This rearrangement joins TRBV18 to TRBJ1-4; possible D gene TRBD1, 5 bases. CDR3 size: 15 residues. Germline V CDR1 and CDR2: KGHSH, LQKENI. V was trimmed by 4 bases and J by 7 bases, leaving 16 bases between them. CDR3 sequence (DNA): TGTGCCAGCTCACGGTCGCAGGCCGGGGGTGAAAAACTGTTTTTT. Its translation is CASSRSQAGGEKLFF.

The chain couples TRBV5-4 to TRBJ2-5; 7 nucleotides line up with TRBD2. The CDR3 is 13 amino acids. Germline V CDR1 and CDR2: SGHNT, YYREEE (reference sequence). Trimming at V came to 4 bases and at J to 4 bases, leaving 4 bases not matched to a gene. The CDR3 loop reads CASSRDYGETQYF. CDR3 nucleotide sequence: TGTGCCAGCAGCCGGGACTATGGAGAGACCCAGTACTTC.

The chain combines TRBV5-1 with TRBJ1-1; weak D call: TRBD1 (6 bases). The CDR3 length is 14 residues. Germline values: CDR1 SGHRS, CDR2 YFSETQ. Trimming shortened V by 4 bases and J by 6 bases, and 16 bases separated the two germline ends. The CDR3 DNA reads as TGCGCCAGCAGCCCGGACCCAGGGGTCCCTGAAGCTTTCTTT. Its translation: CASSPDPGVPEAFF.

Written as DNA, the CDR3 is TGTGCCAGCAGCGGTGAGGGTCTTGGACAGCCCCAGCATTTT. Protein sequence: CASSGEGLGQPQHF. This sequence joins TRBV2 and TRBJ1-5; D call uncertain. The CDR3 is made up of 14 amino acids. V lost 6 bases and J 7 bases, leaving 16 bases between the germline ends. Germline V CDR1 and CDR2: SNHLY, FYNNEI. The whole variable domain, remainder taken from reference TRBV2 and TRBJ1-5, is EPEVTQTPSHQVTQMGQEVILRCVPISNHLYFYWYRQILGQKVEFLVSFYNNEISEKSEIFDDQFSVERPDGSNFTLKIRSTKLEDSAMYFCASSGEGLGQPQHFGDGTRLSIL.

V usage is TRBV4-3 and J usage is TRBJ1-2, with TRBD1 matching 8 bases. The V gene end was trimmed by 1 base and the J gene end by 6 bases; junction bases not matched to a gene: 7. There are 15 residues in the CDR3. Looked up from germline, CDR1 is LGHNA and CDR2 is YSLEER. The CDR3 DNA reads TGCGCCAGCAGCCAAGTGAGGACAGGGAGGGATGGCTACACCTTC. It translates to CASSQVRTGRDGYTF.

The chain carries TRBV4-3 and TRBJ2-1; D is possibly TRBD1 (5 bases). The CDR3 totals 13 residues. CDR1 is LGHNA, CDR2 YSLEER, per germline. Trimming cost V 0 bases and J 10 bases, with 10 bases left between them. Here the CDR3 reads CASSQDRGYEQFF. The CDR3 DNA reads TGCGCCAGCAGCCAAGATAGGGGTTACGAGCAGTTCTTC.

The rearrangement links TRBV29-1 to TRBJ2-5; D unresolved. The ends were cut back, 4 bases at V and 5 bases at J, with 11 bases in the middle. The germline V gene encodes CDR1 SQVTM and CDR2 ANQGSEA. This CDR3 comprises 12 residues. CDR3 in DNA: TGCAGCGTTGGACTCCCGGCGGAGACCCAGTACTTC. Translated, it gives CSVGLPAETQYF.

The chain combines TRBV7-6 with TRBJ1-1; possibly TRBD1 for D (6 bases). Germline V gives CDR1 SGHVS, CDR2 FNYEAQ. V lost 5 bases and J 3 bases, leaving 10 bases between the germline ends. CDR3 length: 13 amino acids. CDR3 nucleotide sequence: TGTGCCAGCAGCACACAGGGCGACACTGAAGCTTTCTTT. It yields the protein CASSTQGDTEAFF.

The chain is built from TRBV6-6 and TRBJ2-1; weak D call: TRBD1 (5 bases). Germline assignment: CDR1 MNHNY and CDR2 SVGAGI (reference sequence). The V end lost 1 base, the J end lost 9 bases, and 13 bases lay between the germline ends. CDR3 size: 14 residues. CDR3 loop: CASSYFQGASEQFF. CDR3 nucleotide sequence: TGTGCCAGCAGTTACTTCCAGGGCGCTAGTGAGCAGTTCTTC.

The rearrangement links TRBV29-1 to TRBJ2-1; 8 bases align to TRBD2. CDR1 is SQVTM and CDR2 is ANQGSEA in the germline V gene. V gave up 5 bases and J gave up 4 bases; unmatched junction bases: 10. The CDR3 is made up of 15 amino acids. For the CDR3, the DNA is TGCAGCGTTAGTATCGGGACTAGACAATACAATGAGCAGTTCTTC. Translation: CSVSIGTRQYNEQFF.

The V call is TRBV10-3, the J call TRBJ2-1; 11 positions agree with TRBD2. V trimming: 10 bases; J trimming: 9 bases; junction bases outside the gene matches: 8. The length of the CDR3 is 13 residues. CDR1 ENHRY and CDR2 SYGVKD come from the germline V gene. The chain's CDR3 is CATAGTSGGEQFF. The CDR3 bases are TGTGCCACCGCCGGGACTAGCGGCGGTGAGCAGTTCTTC.

The gene calls are TRBV7-9 and TRBJ2-7; 7 nucleotides match TRBD1. The V and J ends lost 5 bases and 2 bases, in that order; junction bases with no gene match: 12. Germline assignment: CDR1 SEHNR and CDR2 FQNEAQ (reference sequence). The CDR3 is 16 amino acids. This CDR3 reads CASSHDRDAETYEQYF. For the CDR3, the DNA is TGTGCCAGCAGCCACGACAGGGACGCTGAAACCTACGAGCAGTACTTC.

The chain uses TRBV9 and TRBJ1-6, with a tentative D call TRBD1 (5 bases). V dropped 3 bases and J dropped 11 bases, with 15 bases sitting between them. Germline-derived CDR1 and CDR2 are SGDLS and YYNGEE. This CDR3 has 14 residues. The CDR3 DNA reads TGTGCCAGCAGCGGGACCCAGGGATCTCCACCCCTCCACTTT. It specifies CASSGTQGSPPLHF.

The chain has TRBV7-6 and TRBJ1-3; possibly TRBD1 for D (5 bases). This CDR3 has 15 residues. CDR1 SGHVS and CDR2 FNYEAQ come from the germline V gene. The V and J ends lost 2 bases and 0 bases respectively, with 8 bases between them. CDR3 residues: CASSLWGSSGNTIYF. The CDR3 coding sequence is TGTGCCAGCAGCTTATGGGGCAGCTCTGGAAACACCATATATTTT. The full variable domain, its missing parts supplied by reference TRBV7-6 and TRBJ1-3, is GAGVSQSPRYKVTKRGQDVALRCDPISGHVSLYWYRQALGQGPEFLTYFNYEAQQDKSGLPNDRFSAERPEGSISTLTIQRTEQRDSAMYRCASSLWGSSGNTIYFGEGSWLTVV.

This rearrangement joins TRBV28 to TRBJ2-7; a weak D match, TRBD1 (6 bases). This CDR3 contains 15 residues. Trimming stripped 6 bases from V and 3 bases from J, with 18 bases between. CDR1 and CDR2 (germline): MDHEN, SYDVKM. CDR3 nucleotides: TGTGCCAGCAGGACTTCCCGGGACACCTACTACGAGCAGTACGTC. This sequence encodes CASRTSRDTYYEQYV.

The CDR3 protein is CASSLGKIAGGITDTQYF. The CDR3 nucleotides are TGCGCCAGCAGCTTGGGGAAGATAGCGGGGGGGATCACAGATACGCAGTATTTT. The rearrangement uses TRBV5-1 and TRBJ2-3, with 11 bases fitting TRBD2. With V trimmed by 0 bases and J by 2 bases, 8 bases remained unmatched. The CDR3 is made up of 18 amino acids. Per germline, CDR1 SGHRS and CDR2 YFSETQ.

This chain uses TRBV7-6 with TRBJ2-7, with D perhaps TRBD2 (6 bases). Germline CDR1 SGHVS, CDR2 FNYEAQ. Trimming stripped 2 bases from V and 6 bases from J, with 11 bases between. This CDR3 has 13 residues. The CDR3 loop is CASSLRAGSEQYV. CDR3 nucleotides: TGTGCCAGCAGCTTAAGGGCGGGGTCCGAGCAGTACGTC.

J is TRBJ2-1 and V is TRBV6-5; tentatively, D is TRBD2 (7 bases). CDR3 size: 14 residues. Trimming removed 8 bases at V and 9 bases at J, with 20 bases between. Germline V gene data show CDR1 as MNHEY and CDR2 as SVGAGI. CDR3 in DNA: TGTGCCAGCGAAATCCGGGGGGCGCACCCTGAGCAGTTCTTC. This gives the protein CASEIRGAHPEQFF.

The chain is built from TRBV28 and TRBJ2-3; perhaps TRBD2 as D (5 bases). CDR1 and CDR2 from the germline V gene are MDHEN and SYDVKM. Trimming cost V 7 bases and J 0 bases, with 11 bases left between them. CDR3 size: 14 residues. The DNA for the CDR3 is TGTGCCAGCACCCTAAGGACTAGCACAGATACGCAGTATTTT. Protein: CASTLRTSTDTQYF.

The J gene is TRBJ2-3, the V gene TRBV5-1; perhaps TRBD1 as D (5 bases). V was pared by 3 bases and J by 0 bases, with 8 bases between. CDR1 and CDR2 from the germline V gene are SGHRS and YFSETQ. This CDR3 is 14 amino acids long. In nucleotides, the CDR3 is TGCGCCAGCAGCTCGACAGCAAGCACAGATACGCAGTATTTT. This translates into CASSSTASTDTQYF.

Turning to this clone: The same CDR3 is also encoded by other DNA sequences in this sample. This chain's CDR3 is CAWSVQGDTEAFF. CDR3 coding DNA: TGTGCCTGGAGTGTACAGGGGGATACTGAAGCTTTCTTT. The rearrangement joins TRBV30 to TRBJ1-1; 8 bases agree with TRBD1. Germline trimming cut 0 bases from V and 5 bases from J; bases unmatched to any gene: 2. From germline, CDR1 is GTSNPN and CDR2 SVGIG (reference sequence). The CDR3 has 13 amino acids.

The CDR3 spells CASSFKETQYF. DNA of the CDR3: TGTGCCAGCAGCTTCAAAGAGACCCAGTACTTC. The rearrangement uses TRBV13 and TRBJ2-5, with D unresolved. This CDR3 is 11 amino acids long. Trimming left V 3 bases short and J 3 bases short, with 2 bases between. Germline V gene sequence: CDR1 PRHDT, CDR2 FYEKMQ (reference sequence).

The chain is built from TRBV19 and TRBJ1-1; 7 bases fit TRBD1. The CDR3 runs 17 residues. CDR1 and CDR2 (germline): LNHDA, SQIVND (reference sequence). Trimming took 2 bases from V and 3 from J; bases not matched to a gene: 12. CDR3 sequence (DNA): TGTGCCAGTAGTATACACGACAGGGCGAGGGGTGACACTGAAGCTTTCTTT. Its translation: CASSIHDRARGDTEAFF.